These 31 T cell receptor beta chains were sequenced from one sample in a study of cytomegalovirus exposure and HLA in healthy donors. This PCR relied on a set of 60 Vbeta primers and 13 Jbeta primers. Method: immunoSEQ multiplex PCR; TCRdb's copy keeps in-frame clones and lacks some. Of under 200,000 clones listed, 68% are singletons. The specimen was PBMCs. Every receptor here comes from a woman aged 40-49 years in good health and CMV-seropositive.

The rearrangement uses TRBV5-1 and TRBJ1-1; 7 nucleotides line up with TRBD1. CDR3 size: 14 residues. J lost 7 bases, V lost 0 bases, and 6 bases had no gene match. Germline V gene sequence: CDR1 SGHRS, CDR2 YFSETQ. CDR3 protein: CASSLDLDRVEAFF. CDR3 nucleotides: TGCGCCAGCAGCTTGGACCTAGACAGGGTTGAAGCTTTCTTT.

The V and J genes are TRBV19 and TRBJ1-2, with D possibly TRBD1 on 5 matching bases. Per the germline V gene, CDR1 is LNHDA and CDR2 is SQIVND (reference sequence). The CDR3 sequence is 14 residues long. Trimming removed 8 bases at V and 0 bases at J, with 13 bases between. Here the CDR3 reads CASRQTVTNYGYTF. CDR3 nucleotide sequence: TGTGCCAGTCGACAGACAGTAACTAACTATGGCTACACCTTC.

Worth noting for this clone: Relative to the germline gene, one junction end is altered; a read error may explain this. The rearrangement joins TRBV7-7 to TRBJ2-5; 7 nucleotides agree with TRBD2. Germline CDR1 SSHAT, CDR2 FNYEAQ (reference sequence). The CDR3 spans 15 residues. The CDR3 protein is CASSWSGANQETQYF. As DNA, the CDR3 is TGTGCTAGCAGCTGGAGCGGGGCGAATCAAGAGACCCAGTACTTC.

The CDR3: CASSFGQGANTIYF. The CDR3 nucleotides are TGTGCCAGCAGCTTTGGACAGGGGGCAAACACCATATATTTT. J is TRBJ1-3 and V is TRBV7-2; 11 nucleotides line up with TRBD1. Germline assignment: CDR1 SGHTA and CDR2 FQGNSA. CDR3 length: 14 amino acids. V lost 3 bases, J lost 6 bases, and 1 base stayed unmatched.

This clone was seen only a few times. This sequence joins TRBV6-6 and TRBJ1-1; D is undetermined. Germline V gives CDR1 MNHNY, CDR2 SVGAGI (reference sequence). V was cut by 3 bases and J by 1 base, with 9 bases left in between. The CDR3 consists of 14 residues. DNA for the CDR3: TGTGCCAGCAGTTATTCGCGGCAGAACACTGAAGCTTTCTTT. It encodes CASSYSRQNTEAFF.

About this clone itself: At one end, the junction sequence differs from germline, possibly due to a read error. Here the CDR3 reads CASSLTAGGPVVGELFF. The DNA for the CDR3 is TGTGCTAGCAGCTTAACGGCGGGAGGGCCGGTCGTCGGGGAGCTGTTTTTT. This chain uses TRBV7-7 with TRBJ2-2, with 9 bases fitting TRBD2. The CDR3 is 17 residues long. The germline CDR1 and CDR2 sequences are SSHAT and FNYEAQ (reference sequence).

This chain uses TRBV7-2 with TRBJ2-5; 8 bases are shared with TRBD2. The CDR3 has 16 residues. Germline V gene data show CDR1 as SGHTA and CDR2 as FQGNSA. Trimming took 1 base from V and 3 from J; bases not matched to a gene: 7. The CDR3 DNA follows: TGTGCCAGCAGCTTAGTTGGCAAAGCGGGAGAAGAGACCCAGTACTTC. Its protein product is CASSLVGKAGEETQYF. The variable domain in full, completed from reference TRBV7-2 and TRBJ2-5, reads GAGVSQSPSNKVTEKGKDVELRCDPISGHTALYWYRQSLGQGLEFLIYFQGNSAPDKSGLPSDRFSAERTGGSVSTLTIQRTQQEDSAVYLCASSLVGKAGEETQYFGPGTRLLVL.

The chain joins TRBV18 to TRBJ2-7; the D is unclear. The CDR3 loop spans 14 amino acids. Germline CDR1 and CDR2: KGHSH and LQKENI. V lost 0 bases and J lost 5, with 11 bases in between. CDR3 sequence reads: CASSPPGFNDEQYF. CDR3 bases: TGTGCCAGCTCACCACCCGGGTTCAACGACGAGCAGTACTTC.

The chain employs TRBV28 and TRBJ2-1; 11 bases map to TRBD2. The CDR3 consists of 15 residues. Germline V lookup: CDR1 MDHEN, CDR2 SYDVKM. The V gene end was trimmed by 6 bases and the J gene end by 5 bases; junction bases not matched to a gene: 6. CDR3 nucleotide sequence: TGTGCCAGCAGCCCCCCTAGCGGGAGGCACAATGAGCAGTTCTTC. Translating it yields CASSPPSGRHNEQFF.

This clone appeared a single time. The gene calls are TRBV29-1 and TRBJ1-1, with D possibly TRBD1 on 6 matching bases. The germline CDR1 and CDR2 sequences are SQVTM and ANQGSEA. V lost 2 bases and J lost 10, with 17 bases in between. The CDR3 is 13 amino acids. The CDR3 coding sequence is TGCAGCGTTGAATCGATTTTATTAGGGGGAGCTTTCTTT. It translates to CSVESILLGGAFF.

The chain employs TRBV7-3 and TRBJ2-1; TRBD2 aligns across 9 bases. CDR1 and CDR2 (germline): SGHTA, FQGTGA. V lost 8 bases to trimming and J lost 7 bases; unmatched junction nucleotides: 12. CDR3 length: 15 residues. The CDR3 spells CASEPAGGRGNEQFF. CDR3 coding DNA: TGTGCCAGCGAGCCAGCGGGGGGACGGGGGAATGAGCAGTTCTTC.

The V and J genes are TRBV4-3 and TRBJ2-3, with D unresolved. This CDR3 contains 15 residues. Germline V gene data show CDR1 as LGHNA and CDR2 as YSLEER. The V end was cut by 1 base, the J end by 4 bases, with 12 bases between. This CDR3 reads CASSQGSSRADTQYF. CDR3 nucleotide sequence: TGCGCCAGCAGCCAAGGGTCTTCCCGCGCAGATACGCAGTATTTT.

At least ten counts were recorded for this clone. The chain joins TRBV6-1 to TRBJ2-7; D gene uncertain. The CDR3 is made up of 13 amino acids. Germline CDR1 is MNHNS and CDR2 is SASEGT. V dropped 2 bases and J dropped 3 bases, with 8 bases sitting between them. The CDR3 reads CASSETLSYEQYF. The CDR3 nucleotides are TGTGCCAGCAGTGAAACCCTCAGCTACGAGCAGTACTTC.

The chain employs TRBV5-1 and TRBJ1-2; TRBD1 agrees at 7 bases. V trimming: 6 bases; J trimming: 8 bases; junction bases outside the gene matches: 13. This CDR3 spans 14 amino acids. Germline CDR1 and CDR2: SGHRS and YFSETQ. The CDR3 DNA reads TGCGCCAGCAAACCCGGGGACAGAAGAGAGGGCTACACCTTC. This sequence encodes CASKPGDRREGYTF.

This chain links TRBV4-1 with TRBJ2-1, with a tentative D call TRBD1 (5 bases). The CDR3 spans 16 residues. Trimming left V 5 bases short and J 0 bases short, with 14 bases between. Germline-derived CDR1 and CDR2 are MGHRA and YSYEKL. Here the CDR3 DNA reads TGCGCCAGCAGCAAAGGGGCCGCCAGCTCCTACAATGAGCAGTTCTTC. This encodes CASSKGAASSYNEQFF.

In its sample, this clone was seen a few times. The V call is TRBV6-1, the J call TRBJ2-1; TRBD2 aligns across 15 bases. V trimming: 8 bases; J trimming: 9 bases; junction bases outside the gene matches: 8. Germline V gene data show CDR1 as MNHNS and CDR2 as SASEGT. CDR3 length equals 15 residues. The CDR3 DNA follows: TGTGCCAGCGAACGGACTAGCGGGGGGGCGGGTGAGCAGTTCTTC. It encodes CASERTSGGAGEQFF.

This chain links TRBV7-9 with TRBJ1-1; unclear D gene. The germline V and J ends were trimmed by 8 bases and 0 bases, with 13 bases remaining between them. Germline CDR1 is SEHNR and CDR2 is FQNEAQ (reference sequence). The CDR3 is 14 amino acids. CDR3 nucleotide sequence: TGTGCCAGCGTTAGCTCTCAGATGAACACTGAAGCTTTCTTT. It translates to CASVSSQMNTEAFF.

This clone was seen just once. The CDR3: CASSLSGLRFSEQYF. CDR3 DNA sequence: TGTGCCAGCAGTTTATCGGGACTTCGCTTCTCCGAGCAGTACTTC. This chain connects TRBV27 to TRBJ2-7, with a tentative D call TRBD2 (6 bases). CDR1 and CDR2 from the germline V gene are MNHEY and SMNVEV (reference sequence). The CDR3 runs to 15 residues. Between the trimmed V and J ends, which lost 0 bases and 6 bases, there was a span of 15 bases.

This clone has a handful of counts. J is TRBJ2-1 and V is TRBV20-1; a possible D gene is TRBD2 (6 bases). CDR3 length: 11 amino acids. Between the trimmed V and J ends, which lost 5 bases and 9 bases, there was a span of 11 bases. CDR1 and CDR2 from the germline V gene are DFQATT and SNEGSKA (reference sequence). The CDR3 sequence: CSAAGTREQFF. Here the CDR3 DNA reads TGCAGTGCTGCCGGGACTCGTGAGCAGTTCTTC.

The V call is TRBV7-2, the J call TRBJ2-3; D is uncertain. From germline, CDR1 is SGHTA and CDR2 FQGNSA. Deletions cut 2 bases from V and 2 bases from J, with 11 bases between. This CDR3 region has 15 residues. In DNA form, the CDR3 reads TGTGCCAGCAGCTTAAATGTCAGGCCCACAGATACGCAGTATTTT. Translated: CASSLNVRPTDTQYF. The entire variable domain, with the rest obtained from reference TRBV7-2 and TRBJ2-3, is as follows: GAGVSQSPSNKVTEKGKDVELRCDPISGHTALYWYRQSLGQGLEFLIYFQGNSAPDKSGLPSDRFSAERTGGSVSTLTIQRTQQEDSAVYLCASSLNVRPTDTQYFGPGTRLTVL.

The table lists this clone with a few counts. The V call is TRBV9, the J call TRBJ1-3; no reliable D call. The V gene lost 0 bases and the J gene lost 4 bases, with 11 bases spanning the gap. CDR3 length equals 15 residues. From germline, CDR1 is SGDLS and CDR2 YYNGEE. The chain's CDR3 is CASSVGWATGNTIYF. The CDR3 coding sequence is TGTGCCAGCAGCGTAGGCTGGGCGACAGGAAACACCATATATTTT.

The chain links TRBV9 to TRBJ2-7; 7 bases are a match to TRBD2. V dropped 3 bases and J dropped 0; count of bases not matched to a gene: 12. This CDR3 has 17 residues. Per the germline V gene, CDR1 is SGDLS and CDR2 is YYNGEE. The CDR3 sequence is CASSARGIQRDSYEQYF. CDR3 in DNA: TGTGCCAGCAGCGCACGAGGGATTCAGCGGGACTCCTACGAGCAGTACTTC. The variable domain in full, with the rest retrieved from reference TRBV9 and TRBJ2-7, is DSGVTQTPKHLITATGQRVTLRCSPRSGDLSVYWYQQSLDQGLQFLIQYYNGEERAKGNILERFSAQQFPDLHSELNLSSLELGDSALYFCASSARGIQRDSYEQYFGPGTRLTVT.

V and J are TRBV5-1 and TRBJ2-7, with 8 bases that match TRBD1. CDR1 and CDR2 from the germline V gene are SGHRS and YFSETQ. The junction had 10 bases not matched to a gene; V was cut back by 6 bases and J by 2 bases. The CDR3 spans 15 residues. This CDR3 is CASTGGQVIPYEQYF. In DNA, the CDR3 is TGCGCCAGCACCGGGGGACAGGTTATCCCCTACGAGCAGTACTTC. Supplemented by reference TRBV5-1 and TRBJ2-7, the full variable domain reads KAGVTQTPRYLIKTRGQQVTLSCSPISGHRSVSWYQQTPGQGLQFLFEYFSETQRNKGNFPGRFSGRQFSNSRSEMNVSTLELGDSALYLCASTGGQVIPYEQYFGPGTRLTVT.

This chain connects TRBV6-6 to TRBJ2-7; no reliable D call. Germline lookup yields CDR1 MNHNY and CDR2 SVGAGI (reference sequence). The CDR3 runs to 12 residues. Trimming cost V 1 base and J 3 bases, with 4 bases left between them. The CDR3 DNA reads TGTGCCAGCAGTTACTTTAACTACGAGCAGTACTTC. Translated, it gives CASSYFNYEQYF.

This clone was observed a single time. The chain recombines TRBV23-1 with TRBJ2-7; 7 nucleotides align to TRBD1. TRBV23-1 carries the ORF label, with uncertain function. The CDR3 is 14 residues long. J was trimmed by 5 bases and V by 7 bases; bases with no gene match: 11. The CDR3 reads CASNQRQGPNEQYF. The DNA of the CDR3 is TGCGCCAGCAACCAGAGACAGGGCCCCAACGAGCAGTACTTC.

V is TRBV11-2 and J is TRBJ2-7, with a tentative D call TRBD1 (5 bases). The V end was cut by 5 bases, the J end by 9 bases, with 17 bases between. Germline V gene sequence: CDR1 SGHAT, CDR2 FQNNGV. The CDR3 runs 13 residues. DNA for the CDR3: TGTGCCAGCAGCCGTTTATGGGGCGAAGGGCAGTACTTC. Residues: CASSRLWGEGQYF.

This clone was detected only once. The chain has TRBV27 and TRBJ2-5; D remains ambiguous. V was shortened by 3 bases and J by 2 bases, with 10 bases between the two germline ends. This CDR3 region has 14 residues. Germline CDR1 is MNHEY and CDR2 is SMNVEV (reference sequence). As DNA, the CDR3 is TGTGCCAGCAGTTTCGCACAAACACAAGAGACCCAGTACTTC. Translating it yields CASSFAQTQETQYF.

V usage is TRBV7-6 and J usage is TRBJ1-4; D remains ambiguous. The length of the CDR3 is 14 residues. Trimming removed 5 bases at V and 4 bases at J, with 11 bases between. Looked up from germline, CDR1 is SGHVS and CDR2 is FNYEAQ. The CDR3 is CASSQDGDNEKLFF. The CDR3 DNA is TGTGCCAGCAGCCAGGACGGGGATAATGAAAAACTGTTTTTT.

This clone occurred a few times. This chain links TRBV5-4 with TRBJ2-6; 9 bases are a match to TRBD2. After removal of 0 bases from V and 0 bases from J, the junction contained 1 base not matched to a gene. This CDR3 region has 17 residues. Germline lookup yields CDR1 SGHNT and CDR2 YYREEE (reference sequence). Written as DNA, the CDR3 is TGTGCCAGCAGCTTGGTGACTAGCGGCTCTGGGGCCAACGTCCTGACTTTC. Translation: CASSLVTSGSGANVLTF. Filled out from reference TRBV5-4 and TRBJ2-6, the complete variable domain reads ETGVTQSPTHLIKTRGQQVTLRCSSQSGHNTVSWYQQALGQGPQFIFQYYREEENGRGNFPPRFSGLQFPNYSSELNVNALELDDSALYLCASSLVTSGSGANVLTFGAGSRLTVL.

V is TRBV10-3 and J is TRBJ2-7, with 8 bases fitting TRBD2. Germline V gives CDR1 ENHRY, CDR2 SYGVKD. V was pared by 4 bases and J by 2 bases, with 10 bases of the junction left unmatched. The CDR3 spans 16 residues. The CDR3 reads CAISGLSSGFAYEQYF. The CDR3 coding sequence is TGTGCCATCAGTGGGTTGTCTAGCGGGTTTGCCTACGAGCAGTACTTC.

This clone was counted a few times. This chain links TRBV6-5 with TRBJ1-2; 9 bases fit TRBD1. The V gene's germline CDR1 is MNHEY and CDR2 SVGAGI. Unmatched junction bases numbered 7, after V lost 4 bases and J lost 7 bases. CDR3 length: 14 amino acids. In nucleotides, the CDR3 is TGTGCCAGCAGTTGGAACAGGGGGCTCGGTGGCTACACCTTC. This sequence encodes CASSWNRGLGGYTF.